This TCR beta chain originates from a study of cytomegalovirus exposure and HLA in healthy donors. Study-level findings and limits: Reports state that TCR beta sequences accurately predicted most subjects' HLA-A and HLA-B alleles. Indistinguishable V segments, including TRBV6-2 and TRBV6-3, were excluded. Using the classifier, cytomegalovirus status was reportedly diagnosed with high specificity and sensitivity.

Use of 60 Vbeta and 13 Jbeta primers characterized the PCR. Profiled with immunoSEQ multiplex PCR; TCRdb holds only in-frame clones, not every one. The repertoire consists of over 150,000 clones, with approximately 79% occurring once and the leading ten covering approximately 2.2%. A note on this clone: Its target is unknown.

Germline V gene sequence: CDR1 SGDLS, CDR2 YYNGEE. Unmatched junction bases numbered 11, after V lost 4 bases and J lost 6 bases. The CDR3 is made up of 16 amino acids. Material for sequencing was PBMCs. This chain uses TRBV9 with TRBJ2-2; 8 positions agree with TRBD1. The sequence derives from a male donor in good health and CMV-seronegative. CDR3 in amino acids: CASSPRTGPFPGELFF. The DNA for the CDR3 is TGTGCCAGCAGCCCCCGGACAGGGCCGTTCCCCGGGGAGCTGTTTTTT.